The 22 T cell receptor beta chains below were found in one sample sequenced in a study of shared clonotypes between healthy human individuals. Produced via immunoSEQ multiplex PCR; TCRdb's table is partial and in-frame only. The sample records over 1.4 million clones, roughly 95% being singletons. Sequenced: naive CD4+ T cells sorted from blood. As to subset: CD45RA+ positively selected. The receptors were sampled from a man aged 30 to 39 in good health.

The CDR3 DNA follows: TGTGCCTGGACTCACCCTCCAGGGAGTGTGGATGAGCAGTTCTTC. Translated, it gives CAWTHPPGSVDEQFF. The chain uses TRBV30 and TRBJ2-1; D may be TRBD1 or TRBD2 (5 bases each). Trimming removed 4 bases from V and 8 bases from J, with 21 bases in between. The CDR3 runs 15 residues. The V gene's germline CDR1 is GTSNPN and CDR2 SVGIG (reference sequence).

The rearrangement joins TRBV10-3 to TRBJ2-7, with 9 bases identical to TRBD1. Germline V lookup: CDR1 ENHRY, CDR2 SYGVKD. The CDR3 has 11 residues. With 8 bases clipped from V and 5 bases from J, the junction kept 1 base outside the gene matches. The CDR3: CAIGDRDEQYF. The CDR3 coding sequence is TGTGCCATCGGGGACAGGGACGAGCAGTACTTC.

A single count supports this clone. Other DNA sequences from this sample encode an identical CDR3 as well. This chain joins TRBV7-3 and TRBJ1-1; no reliable D call. The germline CDR1 and CDR2 sequences are SGHTA and FQGTGA. With 6 bases removed from V and 2 bases from J, the gap between germline ends came to 13 bases. This CDR3 contains 14 residues. The DNA for the CDR3 is TGTGCCAGCAGTCCGGGAGGACTTAACACTGAAGCTTTCTTT. Protein: CASSPGGLNTEAFF.

The chain couples TRBV10-1 to TRBJ2-1; D is possibly TRBD1 or TRBD2 (5 bases each). The CDR3 runs to 11 residues. Germline V gene data show CDR1 as WNHNN and CDR2 as SYGVQD (reference sequence). Trimming shortened V by 3 bases and J by 12 bases, and 9 bases separated the two germline ends. DNA of the CDR3: TGCGCCAGCAGTGACGGGACCCGGCAGTTCTTC. As protein: CASSDGTRQFF.

V gene TRBV15 combines with J gene TRBJ2-4; D uncertain. Germline V lookup: CDR1 LNHNV, CDR2 YYDKDF (reference sequence). CDR3 size: 14 residues. V was cut by 0 bases and J by 7 bases, with 10 bases left in between. The CDR3 spells CATSRDFATNIQYF. The CDR3 DNA reads as TGTGCCACCAGCAGAGACTTTGCCACCAACATTCAGTACTTC.

The genes are TRBV5-1 and TRBJ2-7; D is perhaps TRBD1 (5 bases). Trimming pared 0 bases from V and 3 bases from J, leaving 16 bases between. The CDR3 length is 16 residues. Germline lookup yields CDR1 SGHRS and CDR2 YFSETQ. For the CDR3, the DNA is TGCGCCAGCAGCTTGGCTCAGGGTGGTATCAACTACGAGCAGTACTTC. Translation: CASSLAQGGINYEQYF.

The chain recombines TRBV18 with TRBJ2-2, with a tentative D call TRBD2 (5 bases). V lost 6 bases to trimming and J lost 1 base, with 12 bases between them. Germline CDR1 reads KGHSH; CDR2 reads LQKENI. CDR3 length equals 15 residues. CDR3 sequence (DNA): TGTGCCAGCTCTACGGGATGGCGGAACACCGGGGAGCTGTTTTTT. Its translation: CASSTGWRNTGELFF.

As concerns this clone: This sample includes further DNA sequences coding for the same CDR3. This chain links TRBV4-1 with TRBJ2-1, with 7 positions matching TRBD2. The CDR3 extends over 15 amino acids. Germline V gene lookup returns CDR1 MGHRA and CDR2 YSYEKL. After removal of 1 base from V and 6 bases from J, the junction contained 6 bases not matched to a gene. The CDR3 sequence is CASSQVGLAANEQFF. The CDR3 region has the DNA TGCGCCAGCAGCCAAGTCGGGCTAGCGGCCAATGAGCAGTTCTTC.

V gene TRBV9 combines with J gene TRBJ2-7; unclear D gene. The germline gives CDR1 SGDLS, CDR2 YYNGEE. V was trimmed by 0 bases and J by 4 bases, leaving 17 bases between them. CDR3 size: 16 residues. CDR3 in amino acids: CASSVGLDGLGYEQYF. CDR3 DNA: TGTGCCAGCAGCGTAGGGTTGGACGGGCTAGGGTACGAGCAGTACTTC.

The V and J genes are TRBV28 and TRBJ2-2; no clear D gene. The CDR3 is made up of 14 amino acids. V lost 5 bases and J lost 4, with 11 bases in between. Germline CDR1 and CDR2: MDHEN and SYDVKM. CDR3 in amino acids: CASSLRTRTGELFF. CDR3 sequence (DNA): TGTGCCAGCAGTCTACGAACGCGCACCGGGGAGCTGTTTTTT.

As to this clone: The same CDR3 is also encoded by other DNA sequences in this sample. V gene TRBV28 combines with J gene TRBJ2-7; D gene unclear. The germline gives CDR1 MDHEN, CDR2 SYDVKM. This CDR3 contains 11 residues. The ends were cut back, 3 bases at V and 6 bases at J, with 6 bases in the middle. Here the CDR3 DNA reads TGTGCCAGCAGTTTGAGAGGCGAGCAGTACTTC. This encodes CASSLRGEQYF.

The chain uses TRBV2 and TRBJ2-2; 10 positions agree with TRBD1. The CDR3 has 15 amino acids. The J segment lost 5 bases and the V segment lost 6 bases, leaving 6 bases of the junction unmatched. Germline lookup yields CDR1 SNHLY and CDR2 FYNNEI. The CDR3 reads CASRPGQGWTGELFF. The DNA for the CDR3 is TGTGCCAGCAGACCGGGACAGGGGTGGACCGGGGAGCTGTTTTTT.

The V gene is TRBV6-5, the J gene TRBJ2-5, with D possibly TRBD2 on 6 matching bases. With 0 bases removed from V and 1 base from J, the gap between germline ends came to 12 bases. CDR3 length: 16 residues. The germline CDR1 and CDR2 sequences are MNHEY and SVGAGI. In DNA, the CDR3 is TGTGCCAGCAGTTACTCGGCGGGGACCTCCCAAGAGACCCAGTACTTC. Its protein product is CASSYSAGTSQETQYF.

The chain employs TRBV10-1 and TRBJ2-2; D ambiguous. Germline lookup yields CDR1 WNHNN and CDR2 SYGVQD (reference sequence). The V end was cut by 4 bases, the J end by 2 bases, with 5 bases between. This CDR3 contains 13 residues. The CDR3 protein is CASSADNTGELFF. As DNA, the CDR3 is TGCGCCAGCAGTGCGGACAACACCGGGGAGCTGTTTTTT.

The chain carries TRBV27 and TRBJ1-2, with 10 bases identical to TRBD1. J lost 6 bases, V lost 4 bases, and 5 bases had no gene match. This CDR3 region has 14 residues. The germline gives CDR1 MNHEY, CDR2 SMNVEV (reference sequence). This CDR3 is CASSSLDRGNGYTF. The CDR3 nucleotides read TGTGCCAGCAGTTCCCTGGACAGGGGGAATGGCTACACCTTC.

CDR3 nucleotides: TGTGCCAGCAGTGAATGGGACGAGCAGTACTTC. Its translation is CASSEWDEQYF. V and J are TRBV25-1 and TRBJ2-7; no clear D. The CDR3 length is 11 residues. Trimming stripped 1 base from V and 5 bases from J, with 3 bases between. Germline lookup yields CDR1 MGHDK and CDR2 SYGVNS.

The chain uses TRBV6-5 and TRBJ2-3; TRBD2 matches 7 bases. V gave up 4 bases and J gave up 2 bases; unmatched junction bases: 9. The germline V gene encodes CDR1 MNHEY and CDR2 SVGAGI. The CDR3 sequence is 16 residues long. The CDR3: CASSLLPTSVTDTQYF. The CDR3 bases are TGTGCCAGCAGTTTACTCCCTACTAGCGTCACAGATACGCAGTATTTT.

The table lists this clone with a count of one. The rearrangement joins TRBV11-2 to TRBJ2-7, with a tentative D call TRBD1 (6 bases). In germline, CDR1 is SGHAT, CDR2 FQNNGV. The CDR3 length is 16 residues. Trimming took off 7 bases at V and 3 bases at J, with 22 bases between the two ends. As DNA, the CDR3 is TGTGCCAGCACACGAATCACTGGGACACCGTTCTACGAGCAGTACTTC. As protein: CASTRITGTPFYEQYF.

The chain links TRBV2 to TRBJ2-7; 7 nucleotides match TRBD1. The CDR3 contains 15 residues. Germline lookup yields CDR1 SNHLY and CDR2 FYNNEI. The junction had 11 bases not matched to a gene; V was cut back by 6 bases and J by 3 bases. CDR3 sequence (DNA): TGTGCCAGCAGCGAGGACAGGTATCGCCTCTACGAGCAGTACTTC. Amino acids: CASSEDRYRLYEQYF.

The chain employs TRBV9 and TRBJ2-1; D may be TRBD1 (5 bases). V was trimmed by 4 bases and J by 0 bases, leaving 11 bases between them. The CDR3 has 15 amino acids. Looked up from germline, CDR1 is SGDLS and CDR2 is YYNGEE. The CDR3 reads CASSPRQSSYNEQFF. Written as DNA, the CDR3 is TGTGCCAGCAGCCCCCGACAGAGCTCCTACAATGAGCAGTTCTTC.

The chain combines TRBV28 with TRBJ2-1; D call uncertain. Germline V gene sequence: CDR1 MDHEN, CDR2 SYDVKM. The CDR3 is 13 residues long. Trimming removed 1 base from V and 6 bases from J, with 7 bases in between. CDR3 DNA sequence: TGTGCCAGCAGTTTATTTGTAATCAATGAGCAGTTCTTC. This sequence encodes CASSLFVINEQFF.

The genes are TRBV5-5 and TRBJ2-7; maybe TRBD2 (6 bases). Germline V lookup: CDR1 SGHKS, CDR2 YYEKEE (reference sequence). With 0 bases removed from V and 3 bases from J, the gap between germline ends came to 13 bases. The CDR3 contains 15 residues. The CDR3 region is CASSLGLGGIYEQYF. The DNA for the CDR3 is TGTGCCAGCAGCTTGGGTTTGGGGGGTATCTACGAGCAGTACTTC.